These T cell receptor beta chains were read from a single sample in a study of early T cells in non-severe SARS-CoV-2 infection. TCRdb recomputed calls from the 5' RACE reads with MiXCR, one row per CDR3 protein. Of under 35,000 distinct CDR3 sequences in the sample, 5.4% are singletons; the top ten hold about a fifth. The sequenced material came from whole blood. Source of these receptors: an adult who was a healthcare worker with PCR-confirmed SARS-CoV-2 infection or an uninfected control (not recorded which). Both conserved end residues are part of each CDR3. The D gene is left open where the match is weak. A row's size may be missing; if present it is once, few, many or a size class.

clone_size	v_call	j_call	d_call	cdr3_aa	cdr3_nt
many	TRBV27	TRBJ2-2	TRBD1	CASSIGTGRANTGELFF	TGTGCCAGCAGTATCGGGACAGGGAGGGCGAACACCGGGGAGCTGTTTTTT
few	TRBV25-1	TRBJ2-3	-	CASSAEQGRTDTQYF	TGTGCCAGCAGTGCAGAACAGGGGAGGACAGATACGCAGTATTTT
few	TRBV28	TRBJ1-5	TRBD1	CASSGQGRYQPQHF	TGTGCCAGCAGTGGACAGGGTCGCTATCAGCCCCAGCATTTT
-	TRBV7-2	TRBJ2-3	-	CASSLRPMVADTQYF	TGTGCCAGCAGCTTACGACCGATGGTGGCAGATACGCAGTATTTT
many	TRBV7-6	TRBJ2-1	-	CASSSQGIRGYNEQFF	TGTGCCAGCAGCTCGCAGGGGATTAGAGGGTACAATGAGCAGTTCTTC
many	TRBV11-2	TRBJ1-5	-	CASSLSPPGPRDQPQHF	TGTGCCAGCAGCTTATCTCCACCGGGACCTCGCGATCAGCCCCAGCATTTT
-	TRBV20-1	TRBJ2-7	-	CSARDWSRVGYEQYF	TGCAGTGCTAGAGATTGGTCACGAGTGGGCTACGAGCAGTACTTC
many	TRBV11-2	TRBJ2-3	-	CASSPQGGTVNTQYF	TGTGCCAGCAGCCCGCAAGGAGGCACGGTCAATACGCAGTATTTT
-	TRBV2	TRBJ1-4	-	CASSGGEKLFF	TGTGCCAGCAGTGGGGGCGAAAAACTGTTTTTT
-	TRBV6-1	TRBJ1-2	-	CASSEGPGSFYGYTF	TGTGCCAGCAGTGAAGGTCCAGGTTCCTTCTATGGCTACACCTTC
many	TRBV20-1	TRBJ2-1	-	CSAWTPHSSYNEQFF	TGCAGTGCTTGGACACCCCACAGCTCTTACAATGAGCAGTTCTTC
many	TRBV2	TRBJ1-2	-	CASTIQGNNYGYTF	TGTGCCAGCACGATCCAGGGAAATAACTATGGCTACACCTTC
many	TRBV5-5	TRBJ2-7	TRBD1	CASRRQGAVEQYF	TGTGCCAGCAGAAGACAGGGAGCGGTCGAGCAGTACTTC
many	TRBV30	TRBJ1-2	-	CAWSSRGYGYTF	TGTGCCTGGAGTTCTCGGGGCTATGGCTACACCTTC
many	TRBV10-2	TRBJ1-6	-	CASSGQPNSPLHF	TGCGCCAGCAGTGGGCAGCCTAATTCACCCCTCCACTTT
few	TRBV7-9	TRBJ1-6	TRBD1	CASSPKTGGDSPLHF	TGTGCCAGCAGTCCTAAGACAGGGGGCGATTCACCCCTCCACTTT
many	TRBV27	TRBJ1-1	-	CASSLMTISSSAEAFF	TGTGCCAGCAGCCTTATGACAATCTCCTCTTCCGCTGAAGCTTTCTTT
-	TRBV29-1	TRBJ2-1	-	CSVSNGRRGNEQFF	TGCAGCGTATCGAATGGCCGTAGGGGCAATGAGCAGTTCTTC
many	TRBV11-1	TRBJ2-1	-	CASSLFRENNEQFF	TGTGCCAGCAGCTTGTTTCGAGAGAACAATGAGCAGTTCTTC
many	TRBV7-9	TRBJ1-6	TRBD1	CASSLSDRGSYNSPLHF	TGTGCCAGCAGCTTGTCGGACAGGGGGTCCTATAATTCACCCCTCCACTTT
many	TRBV7-9	TRBJ2-3	-	CASSLTGVTDTQYF	TGTGCCAGCAGCTTAACGGGTGTCACAGATACGCAGTATTTT
-	TRBV24-1	TRBJ2-1	-	CATSDFIGGNEQFF	TGTGCCACCAGTGATTTTATAGGGGGCAATGAGCAGTTCTTC
few	TRBV20-1	TRBJ2-3	TRBD2	CSLAGTSDTQYF	TGCAGTCTAGCGGGTACCTCAGATACGCAGTATTTT
many	TRBV6-1	TRBJ2-7	-	CASGGLTGLDEQYF	TGTGCCAGCGGCGGGTTGACAGGTTTGGACGAGCAGTACTTC
many	TRBV29-1	TRBJ2-3	TRBD2	CSSRLAEVSTDTQYF	TGCAGCTCCAGACTAGCGGAGGTCAGCACAGATACGCAGTATTTT
few	TRBV30	TRBJ2-5	-	CAWSVGYGSPETQYF	TGTGCCTGGAGTGTAGGATATGGGAGTCCGGAGACCCAGTACTTC
many	TRBV10-3	TRBJ1-1	TRBD1	CAITKGQGDTEAFF	TGTGCCATCACCAAAGGACAGGGGGACACTGAAGCTTTCTTT
-	TRBV11-2	TRBJ2-7	TRBD2	CASSFQRSGRAYEQYF	TGTGCCAGCAGCTTTCAGCGTAGCGGGAGGGCCTACGAGCAGTACTTC